The present entry profiles one TCR beta chain with its context. The sample is drawn from a study of T cells of healthy individuals. Germline lookup yields CDR1 SGHVS and CDR2 FQNEAQ. CDR3 length: 16 amino acids. V was pared by 2 bases and J by 4 bases, with 7 bases of the junction left unmatched. A single record per CDR3 protein comes from TCRdb applying MiXCR to the 5' RACE reads. The sample lists 65,000 to 95,000 distinct CDR3 sequences; about 5% were seen once. This chain connects TRBV7-8 to TRBJ1-1, with 10 bases matching TRBD1. This TCR derives from a female donor in good health. The CDR3 reads CASSLMGQGISTEAFF. Written as DNA, the CDR3 is TGTGCCAGCAGCTTAATGGGACAGGGGATTTCCACTGAAGCTTTCTTT.